The rows below give T cell receptor beta chains drawn from one sample of a study of blood T cell repertoires in COVID-19. Clones were sequenced by immunoSEQ multiplex PCR, and TCRdb holds only the in-frame ones, with some missing. The sample yields approximately 300,000 clones, approximately 88% seen once. Sequencing was carried out using peripheral blood. These TCRs come from a woman in her forties or fifties with active or convalescent COVID-19. The CDR3 runs from the conserved cysteine through the conserved F or W. The D gene is left open where the match is weak. Part of the rows lack a size; the others show once, few, many or a class for expanded clones.

v_call: TRBV14
d_call: TRBD1
clone_size: few
j_call: TRBJ1-4
cdr3_aa: CASSQQQGTNEKLFF
cdr3_nt: TGTGCCAGCAGCCAACAACAGGGGACTAATGAAAAACTGTTTTTT

v_call: TRBV3-1/TRBV3-2
d_call: -
clone_size: -
j_call: TRBJ1-1
cdr3_aa: CASSRGGASNTEAFF
cdr3_nt: TGTGCCAGCAGCCGGGGGGGAGCCTCGAACACTGAAGCTTTCTTT

v_call: TRBV28
d_call: TRBD1
clone_size: -
j_call: TRBJ1-5
cdr3_aa: CASRDRGPPQHF
cdr3_nt: TGTGCCAGCAGGGACAGGGGGCCGCCCCAGCATTTT

v_call: TRBV4-2
d_call: TRBD1
clone_size: -
j_call: TRBJ2-7
cdr3_aa: CASSQDNRGKNEQYF
cdr3_nt: TGTGCCAGCAGCCAAGATAACAGGGGGAAGAACGAGCAGTACTTC

v_call: TRBV28
d_call: -
clone_size: -
j_call: TRBJ1-2
cdr3_aa: CASSPLTGWGAGYTF
cdr3_nt: TGTGCCAGCAGCCCCCTGACAGGCTGGGGTGCGGGCTACACCTTC

v_call: TRBV6-1
d_call: -
clone_size: -
j_call: TRBJ2-7
cdr3_aa: CASSEALLTTSYEQYF
cdr3_nt: TGTGCCAGCAGTGAAGCGCTCCTTACGACTAGTTACGAGCAGTACTTC

v_call: TRBV10-3
d_call: -
clone_size: -
j_call: TRBJ2-7
cdr3_aa: CAITPGGFYEQYF
cdr3_nt: TGTGCCATCACCCCGGGGGGCTTCTACGAGCAGTACTTC

v_call: TRBV30
d_call: TRBD2
clone_size: -
j_call: TRBJ2-5
cdr3_aa: CAWTLLAIQETQYF
cdr3_nt: TGTGCCTGGACCTTACTAGCGATACAAGAGACCCAGTACTTC

v_call: TRBV18
d_call: -
clone_size: -
j_call: TRBJ2-7
cdr3_aa: CASSPATSRYEQYF
cdr3_nt: TGTGCCAGCTCACCAGCGACTAGTCGGTACGAGCAGTACTTC

v_call: TRBV7-8
d_call: -
clone_size: once
j_call: TRBJ1-1
cdr3_aa: CASSLGQYTEAFF
cdr3_nt: TGTGCCAGCAGCTTAGGACAGTACACTGAAGCTTTCTTT

v_call: TRBV2
d_call: -
clone_size: -
j_call: TRBJ1-1
cdr3_aa: CASSAGEANTEAFF
cdr3_nt: TGTGCCAGCAGCGCAGGGGAAGCGAACACTGAAGCTTTCTTT

v_call: TRBV4-3
d_call: TRBD2
clone_size: -
j_call: TRBJ2-1
cdr3_aa: CASSQGTSGNNEQFF
cdr3_nt: TGCGCCAGCAGCCAAGGGACTAGCGGAAACAATGAGCAGTTCTTC

v_call: TRBV15
d_call: -
clone_size: -
j_call: TRBJ2-7
cdr3_aa: CATSRVPASAYEQYF
cdr3_nt: TGTGCCACCAGCAGAGTACCTGCTAGCGCCTACGAGCAGTACTTC

v_call: TRBV29-1
d_call: -
clone_size: -
j_call: TRBJ1-3
cdr3_aa: CSASPGQNSGNTIYF
cdr3_nt: TGCAGCGCGTCCCCTGGACAGAACTCTGGAAACACCATATATTTT

v_call: TRBV10-3
d_call: -
clone_size: -
j_call: TRBJ2-7
cdr3_aa: CAISEPTVSYEQYF
cdr3_nt: TGTGCCATCAGTGAGCCGACAGTTTCCTACGAGCAGTACTTC

v_call: TRBV5-1
d_call: TRBD2
clone_size: -
j_call: TRBJ2-5
cdr3_aa: CASSPGLAETQYF
cdr3_nt: TGCGCCAGCAGCCCCGGACTAGCTGAGACCCAGTACTTC

v_call: TRBV28
d_call: -
clone_size: -
j_call: TRBJ1-6
cdr3_aa: CASSLWVENSPLHF
cdr3_nt: TGTGCCAGCAGTTTATGGGTAGAAAATTCACCCCTCCACTTT

v_call: TRBV18
d_call: -
clone_size: -
j_call: TRBJ1-3
cdr3_aa: CASSLASFSGNTIYF
cdr3_nt: TGTGCCAGCTCACTAGCCTCCTTCTCTGGAAACACCATATATTTT

v_call: TRBV9
d_call: -
clone_size: -
j_call: TRBJ1-1
cdr3_aa: CASSVQGPTEAFF
cdr3_nt: TGTGCCAGCAGCGTACAGGGTCCGACCGAGGCTTTCTTT

v_call: TRBV19
d_call: TRBD1
clone_size: -
j_call: TRBJ2-7
cdr3_aa: CASSLNPGQGRYEQYF
cdr3_nt: TGTGCCAGTAGTCTCAACCCCGGACAGGGAAGGTACGAGCAGTACTTC

v_call: TRBV4-3
d_call: -
clone_size: -
j_call: TRBJ1-4
cdr3_aa: CASSQFPGATNEKLFF
cdr3_nt: TGCGCCAGCAGCCAATTCCCAGGGGCAACTAATGAAAAACTGTTTTTT

v_call: TRBV6-5
d_call: -
clone_size: -
j_call: TRBJ2-1
cdr3_aa: CASSPGTSSYNEQFF
cdr3_nt: TGTGCCAGCAGTCCCGGGACTTCCTCCTACAATGAGCAGTTCTTC

v_call: TRBV30
d_call: -
clone_size: -
j_call: TRBJ1-2
cdr3_aa: CAWSGGYGYTF
cdr3_nt: TGTGCCTGGAGTGGAGGCTATGGCTACACCTTC

v_call: TRBV27
d_call: -
clone_size: -
j_call: TRBJ1-3
cdr3_aa: CASTLPRGSGNTIYF
cdr3_nt: TGTGCCAGCACCCTACCGCGGGGGTCTGGAAACACCATATATTTT

v_call: TRBV2
d_call: TRBD2
clone_size: -
j_call: TRBJ2-1
cdr3_aa: CASSPGLARVHEQFF
cdr3_nt: TGTGCCAGCAGTCCGGGACTAGCTAGGGTCCATGAGCAGTTCTTC

v_call: TRBV11-2
d_call: TRBD1
clone_size: once
j_call: TRBJ2-1
cdr3_aa: CASSFVQGKGDEQFF
cdr3_nt: TGTGCCAGCAGCTTTGTACAGGGGAAAGGGGATGAGCAGTTCTTC

v_call: TRBV7-9
d_call: -
clone_size: -
j_call: TRBJ2-7
cdr3_aa: CASSLGRATTEQYF
cdr3_nt: TGTGCCAGCAGCTTGGGCAGGGCAACGACCGAGCAGTACTTC

v_call: TRBV5-1
d_call: -
clone_size: few
j_call: TRBJ1-5
cdr3_aa: CASSLAGVGQPQHF
cdr3_nt: TGCGCCAGCAGCTTGGCAGGGGTAGGGCAGCCCCAGCATTTT

v_call: TRBV9
d_call: -
clone_size: -
j_call: TRBJ1-2
cdr3_aa: CASSVNSAGAYGYTF
cdr3_nt: TGTGCCAGCAGCGTAAATTCGGCAGGGGCCTATGGCTACACCTTC